This T cell receptor (beta chain) is drawn from a study of Graves' ophthalmopathy and Graves' hyperthyroidism. Study outcomes and limitations: A classifier, a 13-signature model, separated ophthalmopathy from stable hyperthyroidism with approximately 88% sensitivity and about 81% specificity.

Certain patients were not enrolled. These were patients with other autoimmune diseases, uncontrolled infections, pregnancy or lactation. Patients were diagnosed from clinical symptoms, serum thyroxine, TRAb, thyroid ultrasound and orbital computed tomography. This CDR3 has 14 residues. V shed 2 bases, J shed 2 bases, and the junction held 1 base outside the gene matches. The germline V gene has CDR1 LGHDT and CDR2 YNNKEL (reference sequence). TCR beta CDR3 regions were amplified from RNA transcripts. Investigators did first-round RT-PCR with HTBI primers, then second-round multiplex PCR. MiXCR, run by TCRdb on the multiplex PCR reads, gives a single entry per CDR3 protein. The sample carries about 370,000 distinct CDR3 sequences, about 18% recorded once. Remarks on this clonotype: The target antigen is unknown. Without the conserved terminal phenylalanine or tryptophan, this CDR3 likely stems from a read error.

This clonotype was obtained from an adult woman with stable Graves' hyperthyroidism. The material sequenced was peripheral blood. The gene calls are TRBV3-1 and TRBJ1-2; 8 bases fit TRBD1. The CDR3 here is CASSQRQGNYGYTY. The CDR3 nucleotides read TGTGCCAGCAGCCAACGACAGGGGAACTATGGCTACACCTAC.